Here is one T cell receptor (beta chain) with its context. Patients at the Seattle site were enrolled during active infection and followed longitudinally. In the original analysis: Estimates of nucleated cell counts were drawn from the amplification of reference gene primers. Method: immunoSEQ multiplex PCR; TCRdb's copy keeps in-frame clones and lacks some. V and J calls and clone size come straight from that table; D and trimming were deduced from the DNA. This table holds 200,000 to 300,000 clones, 85% to 90% found once. These data belong to a study of blood T cell repertoires in COVID-19. For the study at large: Material from acute and convalescent COVID-19 was sourced from the United States, Italy and Spain. PBMCs, B-cell-depleted T cells, or T cells provided the cDNA or gDNA that made up the material.

CDR3 length: 16 residues. Unmatched junction bases numbered 7, after V lost 2 bases and J lost 3 bases. The germline V gene has CDR1 LGHDT and CDR2 YNNKEL (reference sequence). This TCR came from an older woman with COVID-19, enrolled during active disease. Sequencing was performed on peripheral blood. The rearrangement uses TRBV3-1 (or the pseudogene TRBV3-2) and TRBJ2-1; 7 bases map to TRBD2. The CDR3 DNA is TGTGCCAGCAGCCAAAAAAGCGGGACCAACTACAATGAGCAGTTCTTC. Translated, it gives CASSQKSGTNYNEQFF.